This T cell receptor beta chain was sequenced for a study of OX40 agonist ivuxolimab in advanced cancers. Produced via immunoSEQ multiplex PCR; TCRdb's table is partial and in-frame only. The repertoire consists of approximately 42,000 clones, with around four fifths occurring once and the leading ten covering over 2.5%. Germline CDR1 reads SGHNT; CDR2 reads YENEEA. The CDR3 spans 15 residues. V lost 2 bases, J lost 1 base, and 10 bases lay in between. Sequenced material: CD4+ or CD8+ T cells sorted from blood, taken in a trial of the OX40 agonist ivuxolimab. V and J are TRBV11-3 and TRBJ2-3; a possible D gene is TRBD2 (5 bases). This TCR came from an adult with an advanced solid tumor such as melanoma, head and neck, liver or kidney cancer. The DNA for the CDR3 is TGTGCCAGCAGCTTAAACCTCGGGGGCACAGATACGCAGTATTTT. As protein: CASSLNLGGTDTQYF. Based on the CDR3 plus reference TRBV11-3 and TRBJ2-3, the full variable domain is EAGVVQSPRYKIIEKKQPVAFWCNPISGHNTLYWYLQNLGQGPELLIRYENEEAVDDSQLPKDRFSAERLKGVDSTLKIQPAELGDSAVYLCASSLNLGGTDTQYFGPGTRLTVL.